A selection of T cell receptor beta chains follows, all from one sample in a study of blood T cell repertoires in COVID-19. Profiled with immunoSEQ multiplex PCR; TCRdb holds only in-frame clones, not every one. The profile shows about 98,000 clones, roughly nine tenths of them singletons. The source material was peripheral blood. These receptors were taken from a man in his 70s with acute or convalescent COVID-19. The CDR3 runs from the conserved cysteine through the conserved F or W. Fields, in order: J gene, CDR3 length, V gene, D gene, clone size, CDR3 DNA, CDR3 protein. The D gene is left open where the match is weak. Clone size is shown for a subset of rows, as once, few, many or a class of expanded clone.

J gene: TRBJ2-1
CDR3 length: 15
V gene: TRBV11-3
D gene: TRBD1
clone size: NA
CDR3 DNA: TGTGCCAGCAGCTTAGGGGACAGCTCCTACAATGAGCAGTTCTTC
CDR3 protein: CASSLGDSSYNEQFF

J gene: TRBJ2-7
CDR3 length: 14
V gene: TRBV19
D gene: TRBD1
clone size: NA
CDR3 DNA: TGTGCCAGTAGTCCAGACAGGGTCCCCTACGAGCAGTACTTC
CDR3 protein: CASSPDRVPYEQYF

J gene: TRBJ1-6
CDR3 length: 15
V gene: TRBV9
D gene: NA
clone size: NA
CDR3 DNA: TGTGCCAGCAGCGGTAGACTAGGGAGGGGTTCACCCCTCCACTTT
CDR3 protein: CASSGRLGRGSPLHF

J gene: TRBJ2-5
CDR3 length: 13
V gene: TRBV11-2
D gene: NA
clone size: NA
CDR3 DNA: TGTGCCAGCAGCTTAGACAGGGAAGAGACCCAGTACTTC
CDR3 protein: CASSLDREETQYF

J gene: TRBJ2-5
CDR3 length: 17
V gene: TRBV6-1
D gene: NA
clone size: NA
CDR3 DNA: TGTGCCAGCAGTGAAATTGGTAGACTAGGGTACCAAGAGACCCAGTACTTC
CDR3 protein: CASSEIGRLGYQETQYF

J gene: TRBJ1-5
CDR3 length: 13
V gene: TRBV19
D gene: NA
clone size: NA
CDR3 DNA: TGTGCCAGTAGTTCAGATGTGGCTCAGCCCCAGCATTTT
CDR3 protein: CASSSDVAQPQHF

J gene: TRBJ1-1
CDR3 length: 15
V gene: TRBV18
D gene: NA
clone size: once
CDR3 DNA: TGTGCCAGCTCACCATTCGATCTCGGGAACACTGAAGCTTTCTTT
CDR3 protein: CASSPFDLGNTEAFF

J gene: TRBJ2-5
CDR3 length: 13
V gene: TRBV5-6
D gene: NA
clone size: NA
CDR3 DNA: TGTGCCAGCAGCTTGGGACTGAAAGAGACCCAGTACTTC
CDR3 protein: CASSLGLKETQYF

J gene: TRBJ1-2
CDR3 length: 15
V gene: TRBV30
D gene: TRBD1
clone size: NA
CDR3 DNA: TGTGCCTGGCAACAGGGGAATAGGCCTAACTATGGCTACACCTTC
CDR3 protein: CAWQQGNRPNYGYTF

J gene: TRBJ2-7
CDR3 length: 15
V gene: TRBV5-4
D gene: TRBD1
clone size: NA
CDR3 DNA: TGTGCCAGCAGCTTTGGGACAGGGGGCTTGTACGAGCAGTACTTC
CDR3 protein: CASSFGTGGLYEQYF

J gene: TRBJ2-5
CDR3 length: 15
V gene: TRBV10-3
D gene: TRBD2
clone size: NA
CDR3 DNA: TGTGCCATCAGTGAGTCAGGGACTAAGCAAGAGACCCAGTACTTC
CDR3 protein: CAISESGTKQETQYF

J gene: TRBJ2-4
CDR3 length: 19
V gene: TRBV7-8
D gene: TRBD1
clone size: NA
CDR3 DNA: TGTGCCAGCAGCCCAGCCGCAGGGGGCGACTTTGTTGCCAAAAACATTCAGTACTTC
CDR3 protein: CASSPAAGGDFVAKNIQYF

J gene: TRBJ1-3
CDR3 length: 14
V gene: TRBV9
D gene: NA
clone size: NA
CDR3 DNA: TGTGCCAGCAGCAGCAACCCAGGGAGGGACACCATATATTTT
CDR3 protein: CASSSNPGRDTIYF

J gene: TRBJ2-3
CDR3 length: 16
V gene: TRBV19
D gene: TRBD2
clone size: NA
CDR3 DNA: TGTGCCAGTAGTATAGGTGCGGGGGGGCAGACAGATACGCAGTATTTT
CDR3 protein: CASSIGAGGQTDTQYF

J gene: TRBJ2-2
CDR3 length: 15
V gene: TRBV5-4
D gene: TRBD1
clone size: NA
CDR3 DNA: TGTGCCAGCAGTTCCGGGACAGTTAACACCGGGGAGCTGTTTTTT
CDR3 protein: CASSSGTVNTGELFF

J gene: TRBJ2-3
CDR3 length: 18
V gene: TRBV4-1
D gene: TRBD1
clone size: NA
CDR3 DNA: TGCGCCAGCAGCCTCGCAGGGGGACAGGGGGGAATTGCAGATACGCAGTATTTT
CDR3 protein: CASSLAGGQGGIADTQYF

J gene: TRBJ2-4
CDR3 length: 13
V gene: TRBV5-5
D gene: NA
clone size: NA
CDR3 DNA: TGTGCCAGCAGCTTGGGGTCGGGAAACATTCAGTACTTC
CDR3 protein: CASSLGSGNIQYF

J gene: TRBJ2-7
CDR3 length: 15
V gene: TRBV9
D gene: NA
clone size: NA
CDR3 DNA: TGTGCCAGCAGCGTGACTGGTAGGTTAGACAGGGAGCAGTACTTC
CDR3 protein: CASSVTGRLDREQYF

J gene: TRBJ2-7
CDR3 length: 12
V gene: TRBV20-1
D gene: NA
clone size: NA
CDR3 DNA: TGCAGTGCTAGTTACGGGTACTACGAGCAGTACTTC
CDR3 protein: CSASYGYYEQYF

J gene: TRBJ2-3
CDR3 length: 13
V gene: TRBV12-3/TRBV12-4
D gene: TRBD2
clone size: NA
CDR3 DNA: TGTGCCAGCCGTGCCCTAGCGGAAGATACGCAGTATTTT
CDR3 protein: CASRALAEDTQYF

J gene: TRBJ1-2
CDR3 length: 12
V gene: TRBV25-1
D gene: NA
clone size: NA
CDR3 DNA: TGTGCCAGCAGCTCAGGTACCTATGGCTACACCTTC
CDR3 protein: CASSSGTYGYTF

J gene: TRBJ1-1
CDR3 length: 17
V gene: TRBV9
D gene: TRBD1
clone size: NA
CDR3 DNA: TGTGCCAGCAGCCATACGGACAGGGGAGGTATGGGCACTGAAGCTTTCTTT
CDR3 protein: CASSHTDRGGMGTEAFF

J gene: TRBJ2-3
CDR3 length: 15
V gene: TRBV9
D gene: NA
clone size: NA
CDR3 DNA: TGTGCCAGCAGCGTAGCTGGACTAATATCAGATACGCAGTATTTT
CDR3 protein: CASSVAGLISDTQYF

J gene: TRBJ2-1
CDR3 length: 18
V gene: TRBV3-1/TRBV3-2
D gene: TRBD2
clone size: NA
CDR3 DNA: TGTGCCAGCAGCCAAGACCCCCTAGCGGGGGGCGGATACAATGAGCAGTTCTTC
CDR3 protein: CASSQDPLAGGGYNEQFF

J gene: TRBJ1-4
CDR3 length: 15
V gene: TRBV5-1
D gene: TRBD1
clone size: NA
CDR3 DNA: TGCGCCAGCAGCCCCTTCACAGGGGCGCGAGAAAAACTGTTTTTT
CDR3 protein: CASSPFTGAREKLFF

J gene: TRBJ1-4
CDR3 length: 14
V gene: TRBV7-8
D gene: NA
clone size: NA
CDR3 DNA: TGTGCCAGCAGGTCCCTCGAGACAGTGAACAAACTGTTTTTT
CDR3 protein: CASRSLETVNKLFF

J gene: TRBJ1-4
CDR3 length: 15
V gene: TRBV19
D gene: TRBD1
clone size: NA
CDR3 DNA: TGTGCCAGTGGGTTTCGACAGGGCGGGAATGAAAAACTGTTTTTT
CDR3 protein: CASGFRQGGNEKLFF

J gene: TRBJ1-3
CDR3 length: 11
V gene: TRBV19
D gene: NA
clone size: NA
CDR3 DNA: TGTGGTGGAGGCTCTGGAAACACCATATATTTT
CDR3 protein: CGGGSGNTIYF

J gene: TRBJ1-2
CDR3 length: 13
V gene: TRBV5-1
D gene: TRBD1
clone size: NA
CDR3 DNA: TGCGCCAGCAGCTTCGCACAGGGGAATGGCTACACCTTC
CDR3 protein: CASSFAQGNGYTF